The T cell receptor beta chain under discussion was sequenced for a study of shared T cell receptors in the human thymus. Profiled with immunoSEQ multiplex PCR; TCRdb holds only in-frame clones, not every one. The sample includes about 540,000 clones, about four fifths seen only once; the top ten take about 0.013%. V lost 5 bases to trimming and J lost 5 bases, with 12 bases between them. The CDR3 is 13 amino acids. The germline V gene encodes CDR1 MNHNY and CDR2 SVGAGI (reference sequence). This same sample was also part of a study on human thymus T cells. That work adds: The sample donors, healthy Finnish infants, were having corrective surgery for congenital heart defects. Thymus was obtained from resections taken during corrective heart surgery. What appeared biased in thymic and blood repertoires was the usage of V and J genes. Related reports documented highly overlapping thymic repertoires among unrelated individuals.

The genes are TRBV6-6 and TRBJ2-5, with D perhaps matching TRBD2 (6 bases). The receptor comes from a boy under two years old with a congenital heart defect. The sequencing input was thymocytes. The CDR3 DNA follows: TGTGCCAGCAGTACCCGGGAGTTGGAGACCCAGTACTTC. Protein: CASSTRELETQYF.